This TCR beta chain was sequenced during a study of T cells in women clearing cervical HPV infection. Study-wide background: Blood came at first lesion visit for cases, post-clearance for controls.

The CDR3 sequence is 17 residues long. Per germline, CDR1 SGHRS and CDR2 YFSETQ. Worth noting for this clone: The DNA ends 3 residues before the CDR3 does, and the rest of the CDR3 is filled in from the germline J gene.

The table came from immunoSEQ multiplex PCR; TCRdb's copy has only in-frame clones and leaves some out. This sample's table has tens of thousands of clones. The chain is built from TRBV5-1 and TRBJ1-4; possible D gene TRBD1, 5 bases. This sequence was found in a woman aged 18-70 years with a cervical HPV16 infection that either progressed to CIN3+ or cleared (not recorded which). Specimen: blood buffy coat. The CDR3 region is CASSLMSGGPPGGELFF. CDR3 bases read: TGCGCCAGCAGCTTAATGAGTGGAGGCCCGCCCGGGGGAGAA.